The present entry profiles one T cell receptor beta chain with its context. Its matching antigen is unknown. MiXCR, applied by TCRdb to the multiplex PCR reads, yields one record per CDR3 protein. The sample records roughly 110,000 distinct CDR3 sequences, less than 40% being singletons. The lymph nodes were axillary draining lymph nodes from breast cancer patients. Germline V CDR1 and CDR2: SNHLY, FYNNEI. With 2 bases removed from V and 2 bases from J, the gap between germline ends came to 8 bases. This CDR3 comprises 14 residues. This sample is part of a study of breast tumors, draining lymph nodes, adjacent tissues. Overall study findings and caveats: Compared with lymph nodes, tumors were less diverse; compared with nontumor tissue, more. Tumor and nontumor repertoires were significantly more similar in luminal-like than in basal-like breast cancer. Data only fit, rather than demonstrated, lymph node origin of most tumor T cells. Findings are consistent with lymph node origin and intratumoral expansion of most tumor T cells.

The chain carries TRBV2 and TRBJ2-3, with unresolved D. The sequenced material came from axillary lymph node tissue. The TCR sequence derives from a female donor with breast cancer. Some clones in this sample may be carry-over from other donors' samples. CDR3 coding DNA: TGTGCCAGCAGTGAATACGAGACCACAGATACGCAGTATTTT. Its protein product is CASSEYETTDTQYF.